Following are 25 T cell receptor beta chains from one sample sequenced in a study of technical replicates of blood from several donors. The data were produced by immunoSEQ multiplex PCR, yet TCRdb's version contains in-frame clones alone and is incomplete. This sample carries 74,000 or so clones, 90% to 97% of them seen once, and the ten largest clones take about 0.2%. Input material: T cells isolated from PBMCs. Every receptor here comes from a human donor in good health.

The J gene is TRBJ2-7, the V gene TRBV9; 10 nucleotides agree with TRBD1. V shed 3 bases and J 2 bases; nucleotides not matched to a gene: 5. There are 15 residues in the CDR3. Germline V gene sequence: CDR1 SGDLS, CDR2 YYNGEE. DNA for the CDR3: TGTGCCAGCAGCGCAGGGACAGGGGAGGCCTACGAGCAGTACTTC. Residues: CASSAGTGEAYEQYF.

V is TRBV2 and J is TRBJ2-3, with 13 nucleotides matching TRBD2. The length of the CDR3 is 16 residues. V lost 5 bases and J lost 1; bases outside the gene matches: 3. Germline CDR1 is SNHLY and CDR2 is FYNNEI. CDR3 in amino acids: CASSPGLAGRTDTQYF. DNA of the CDR3: TGTGCCAGCAGTCCGGGACTAGCGGGGCGCACAGATACGCAGTATTTT.

The chain recombines TRBV10-3 with TRBJ1-1; D may be TRBD1 (5 bases). Germline CDR1 ENHRY, CDR2 SYGVKD. This CDR3 has 11 residues. Trimming pared 7 bases from V and 3 bases from J, leaving 6 bases between. The CDR3 nucleotides are TGTGCCATCATGGGGCACACTGAAGCTTTCTTT. This encodes CAIMGHTEAFF.

The chain recombines TRBV6-5 with TRBJ1-1; the D gene is possibly TRBD1 (5 bases). Germline V gene sequence: CDR1 MNHEY, CDR2 SVGAGI. The germline V and J ends were trimmed by 4 bases and 5 bases, with 11 bases remaining between them. The CDR3 covers 13 residues. CDR3 sequence: CASSFDSLTEAFF. As DNA, the CDR3 is TGTGCCAGCAGTTTTGACAGCCTGACTGAAGCTTTCTTT.

The rearrangement uses TRBV4-1 and TRBJ1-6; 7 positions match TRBD1. CDR3 length equals 16 residues. The V gene end was trimmed by 2 bases and the J gene end by 8 bases; junction bases not matched to a gene: 9. Germline values: CDR1 MGHRA, CDR2 YSYEKL. The CDR3 region has the DNA TGCGCCAGCAGCCAAAGGGCCGACAGGGTGGATTCACCCCTCCACTTT. It translates to CASSQRADRVDSPLHF.

The rearrangement uses TRBV5-1 and TRBJ1-6; the match to TRBD1 covers 10 bases. Germline V gene data show CDR1 as SGHRS and CDR2 as YFSETQ. The CDR3 contains 16 residues. The junction had 6 bases not matched to a gene; V was cut back by 0 bases and J by 9 bases. CDR3 protein: CASSLGGRTGGSPLHF. CDR3 nucleotides: TGCGCCAGCAGCTTGGGGGGGAGGACAGGGGGTTCACCCCTCCACTTT.

The genes are TRBV7-6 and TRBJ1-1, with a weak D call TRBD1 (6 bases). The germline V and J ends were trimmed by 1 base and 7 bases, with 10 bases remaining between them. Per the germline V gene, CDR1 is SGHVS and CDR2 is FNYEAQ. The CDR3 is made up of 13 amino acids. CDR3: CASSLDRGGEAFF. In DNA form, the CDR3 reads TGTGCCAGCAGCTTAGATCGAGGGGGTGAAGCTTTCTTT. The whole variable domain, filled in from reference TRBV7-6 and TRBJ1-1, reads GAGVSQSPRYKVTKRGQDVALRCDPISGHVSLYWYRQALGQGPEFLTYFNYEAQQDKSGLPNDRFSAERPEGSISTLTIQRTEQRDSAMYRCASSLDRGGEAFFGQGTRLTVV.

The V gene is TRBV5-1, the J gene TRBJ2-3; 10 bases align to TRBD1. Germline lookup yields CDR1 SGHRS and CDR2 YFSETQ. The V segment lost 3 bases and the J segment 5 bases; nucleotides outside the gene matches: 3. CDR3 size: 14 residues. CDR3 coding DNA: TGCGCCAGCAGCTCCGGACAGGGGGAAGATACGCAGTATTTT. Translated, it gives CASSSGQGEDTQYF.

The chain is built from TRBV29-1 and TRBJ2-1; weak D call: TRBD1 (5 bases). The CDR3 extends over 13 amino acids. The V end lost 3 bases, the J end lost 6 bases, and 12 bases lay between the germline ends. Germline values: CDR1 SQVTM, CDR2 ANQGSEA. The CDR3 nucleotides are TGCAGCGTTGAGACCCTAAGGGGCAATGAGCAGTTCTTC. Its translation is CSVETLRGNEQFF.

The V and J genes are TRBV5-1 and TRBJ2-2; 8 bases match TRBD2. The CDR3 extends over 14 amino acids. Germline V gives CDR1 SGHRS, CDR2 YFSETQ. V lost 7 bases, J lost 3 bases, and 5 bases stayed unmatched. The CDR3 reads CASYTGGDTGELFF. DNA of the CDR3: TGCGCCAGCTACACGGGGGGGGACACCGGGGAGCTGTTTTTT.

The chain joins TRBV6-1 to TRBJ2-4; 12 bases match TRBD1. This CDR3 spans 13 amino acids. J lost 8 bases, V lost 6 bases, and 2 bases had no gene match. The germline V gene has CDR1 MNHNS and CDR2 SASEGT. Here the CDR3 reads CASSRDRGHIQYF. The DNA of the CDR3 is TGTGCCAGCAGCCGGGACAGGGGGCACATTCAGTACTTC.

The V gene is TRBV6-1, the J gene TRBJ1-5; 7 bases are shared with TRBD1. The CDR3 loop spans 14 amino acids. V dropped 6 bases and J dropped 4; count of bases not matched to a gene: 6. Germline V CDR1 and CDR2: MNHNS, SASEGT. CDR3 in amino acids: CASSSGTANQPQHF. CDR3 DNA sequence: TGTGCCAGCAGCTCCGGGACAGCTAATCAGCCCCAGCATTTT.

The chain couples TRBV19 to TRBJ2-7; 7 positions match TRBD1. Trimming took 3 bases from V and 0 from J; bases not matched to a gene: 5. The CDR3 sequence is 15 residues long. In germline, CDR1 is LNHDA, CDR2 SQIVND (reference sequence). The CDR3 coding sequence is TGTGCCAGTAGTATTTCGGCAGGGGGCTCCTACGAGCAGTACTTC. Residues: CASSISAGGSYEQYF.

This clone came up a few times. This sequence joins TRBV27 and TRBJ2-1; 9 bases line up with TRBD1. Trimming at V came to 5 bases and at J to 13 bases, leaving 12 bases not matched to a gene. CDR1 is MNHEY, CDR2 SMNVEV, per germline (reference sequence). This CDR3 comprises 14 residues. CDR3 loop: CASSPTPGQGIQFF. The CDR3 DNA sequence: TGTGCCAGCAGTCCTACCCCGGGACAGGGAATCCAGTTCTTC.

The CDR3 spells CASSPWGANDIQYF. The CDR3 DNA reads TGTGCCAGCAGCCCGTGGGGAGCCAATGACATTCAGTACTTC. This chain links TRBV7-9 with TRBJ2-4; possibly TRBD2 for D (5 bases). This CDR3 spans 14 amino acids. V lost 5 bases and J lost 8, with 16 bases in between. Germline CDR1 is SEHNR and CDR2 is FQNEAQ (reference sequence).

V gene TRBV29-1 combines with J gene TRBJ1-2; 9 bases fit TRBD1. Germline lookup yields CDR1 SQVTM and CDR2 ANQGSEA. V dropped 7 bases and J dropped 8; count of bases not matched to a gene: 14. The CDR3 has 14 residues. Here the CDR3 reads CSAVAGTGFEGYTF. The CDR3 nucleotides read TGCAGCGCCGTAGCCGGGACAGGGTTCGAGGGCTACACCTTC.

The chain carries TRBV5-5 and TRBJ1-5; D is unresolved. The CDR3 is made up of 16 amino acids. V lost 0 bases and J 6 bases, leaving 16 bases between the germline ends. In germline, CDR1 is SGHKS, CDR2 YYEKEE (reference sequence). The chain's CDR3 is CASSLVGNILAQPQHF. CDR3 nucleotides: TGTGCCAGCAGCTTGGTGGGTAATATCTTAGCTCAGCCCCAGCATTTT.

The chain is built from TRBV7-9 and TRBJ2-7; 9 bases line up with TRBD2. The CDR3 extends over 16 amino acids. Germline CDR1 is SEHNR and CDR2 is FQNEAQ (reference sequence). Trimming removed 5 bases from V and 2 bases from J; junction bases left unmatched: 10. CDR3 residues: CASSPKGIAGAYEQYF. DNA of the CDR3: TGTGCCAGCAGCCCCAAGGGGATAGCGGGAGCCTACGAGCAGTACTTC.

The CDR3 region is CASTTRNSGEQFF. In nucleotides, the CDR3 is TGTGCCAGCACTACACGGAATTCAGGTGAGCAGTTCTTC. This chain connects TRBV28 to TRBJ2-1, with D unclear. CDR3 length: 13 residues. Deletions cut 7 bases from V and 9 bases from J, with 16 bases between. Germline CDR1 is MDHEN and CDR2 is SYDVKM. The full variable domain, rest sourced from reference TRBV28 and TRBJ2-1, is DVKVTQSSRYLVKRTGEKVFLECVQDMDHENMFWYRQDPGLGLRLIYFSYDVKMKEKGDIPEGYSVSREKKERFSLILESASTNQTSMYLCASTTRNSGEQFFGPGTRLTVL.

This chain joins TRBV29-1 and TRBJ2-7; D is perhaps TRBD2 (6 bases). There are 13 residues in the CDR3. Trimming took off 4 bases at V and 0 bases at J, with 10 bases between the two ends. Germline lookup yields CDR1 SQVTM and CDR2 ANQGSEA. In DNA, the CDR3 is TGCAGCGTTGTGGCGGGGCCCTCCTACGAGCAGTACTTC. Amino acid sequence: CSVVAGPSYEQYF.

This chain connects TRBV28 to TRBJ2-5; D is unclear. Trimming cost V 8 bases and J 5 bases, with 12 bases left between them. Germline values: CDR1 MDHEN, CDR2 SYDVKM. This CDR3 region has 12 residues. The CDR3 DNA reads as TGTGCCAGCGGCTGGCCAAAGGAGACCCAGTACTTC. Protein: CASGWPKETQYF.

The V and J genes are TRBV7-6 and TRBJ2-7, with a tentative D call TRBD1 (5 bases). The CDR3 totals 12 residues. Germline V gene lookup returns CDR1 SGHVS and CDR2 FNYEAQ. V gave up 0 bases and J gave up 6 bases, with 6 bases separating them. CDR3 sequence (DNA): TGTGCCAGCAGCTTAGCTGGGGCCGAGCAGTACTTC. Translating it yields CASSLAGAEQYF.

On this clone: This specimen includes other DNA sequences encoding the same CDR3. The chain combines TRBV5-1 with TRBJ1-4; D is perhaps TRBD1 (6 bases). Per germline, CDR1 SGHRS and CDR2 YFSETQ. Trimming left V 0 bases short and J 0 bases short, with 9 bases between. CDR3 length: 16 residues. Here the CDR3 DNA reads TGCGCCAGCAGCTTGGCTGGGGGCGCAACTAATGAAAAACTGTTTTTT. Translated, it gives CASSLAGGATNEKLFF.

The genes are TRBV30 and TRBJ1-3; D not certain. Germline lookup yields CDR1 GTSNPN and CDR2 SVGIG (reference sequence). This CDR3 comprises 14 residues. V was cut by 5 bases and J by 4 bases, with 15 bases left in between. The chain's CDR3 is CAWDFRVAGNTIYF. In nucleotides, the CDR3 is TGTGCCTGGGACTTCCGGGTCGCAGGAAACACCATATATTTT.

The rearrangement uses TRBV13 and TRBJ2-3; no clear D. Trimming took off 4 bases at V and 10 bases at J, with 12 bases between the two ends. The CDR3 runs 12 residues. Germline CDR1 is PRHDT and CDR2 is FYEKMQ (reference sequence). The CDR3 reads CASSWLLRSQYF. CDR3 in DNA: TGTGCCAGCAGCTGGCTTCTGAGGTCGCAGTATTTT. The variable domain in full, completed from reference TRBV13 and TRBJ2-3, reads AAGVIQSPRHLIKEKRETATLKCYPIPRHDTVYWYQQGPGQDPQFLISFYEKMQSDKGSIPDRFSAQQFSDYHSELNMSSLELGDSALYFCASSWLLRSQYFGPGTRLTVL.